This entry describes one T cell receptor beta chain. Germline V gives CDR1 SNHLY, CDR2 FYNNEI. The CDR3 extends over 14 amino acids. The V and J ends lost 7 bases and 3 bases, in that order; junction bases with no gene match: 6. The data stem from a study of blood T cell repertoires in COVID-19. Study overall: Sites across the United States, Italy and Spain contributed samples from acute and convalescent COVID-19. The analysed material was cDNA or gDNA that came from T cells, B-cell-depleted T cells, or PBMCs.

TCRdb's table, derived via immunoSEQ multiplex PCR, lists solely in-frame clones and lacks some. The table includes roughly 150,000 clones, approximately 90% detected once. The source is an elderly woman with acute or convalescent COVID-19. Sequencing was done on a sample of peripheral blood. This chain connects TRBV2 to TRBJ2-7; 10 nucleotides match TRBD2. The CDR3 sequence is CASTPGLASYEQYF. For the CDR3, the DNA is TGTGCCAGCACTCCGGGACTAGCGAGCTACGAGCAGTACTTC.